This TCR beta chain was captured in a study of radiotherapy plus CTLA-4 blockade in lung cancer (dated by TCRdb to the late 2010s). Context from the whole study: Objective responses occurred in about 20% of enrolled patients, and 30% to 40% achieved disease control.

V ends up 4 bases short and J 10 bases short, with an unmatched junction base count of 12. Spanning cysteine to phenylalanine, the CDR3 consists of 16 amino acids. Kept here is only the CDR3 DNA, which spans 48 bases and is read in frame from base 1. According to the germline V gene, CDR1 reads SGHRS and CDR2 reads YFSETQ. On this clone: Its antigen is unknown. No base qualities exist here, and no much larger clone lies one base off it.

The paper as a whole reports these results and caveats: Increased serum interferon-beta after radiation, together with early dynamic changes in blood T cell clones, were reported to be the strongest predictors of response. After treatment with radiotherapy and ipilimumab, TCR clones that originated in tumors expanded in peripheral blood.

The study evaluated CTLA-4 blockade (ipilimumab) given together with focal radiation therapy in patients who had chemo-refractory metastatic non-small-cell lung cancer. The library was made by the immunoSEQ multiplex PCR assay. Entries here come from immuneACCESS through TCRdb and include only in-frame sequences with V and J called. Some clones fail to appear in such tables; in the studies checked, an unresolved V gene covers under half of the shortfall, and the cause of the remainder is unknown. The sample profile shows some 70,000 clones; 79% of them were found once. The ten largest clones capture 8.5% to 10% of the sample.

The specimen was peripheral blood, collected from a patient treated with radiotherapy plus ipilimumab. This TCR came from a human donor with non-small cell lung cancer who had a complete response to radiotherapy plus ipilimumab. Recombination linked TRBV5-1 to TRBJ2-1; 12 nucleotides in the junction match TRBD2. For the CDR3, the sequence is CASSEMTSGRVYEQFF. The nucleotides read TGCGCCAGCAGCGAAATGACTAGCGGGAGAGTTTACGAGCAGTTCTTC.